The rows below give T cell receptor beta chains drawn from one sample of a study of shared clonotypes between healthy human individuals. Data came from immunoSEQ multiplex PCR; TCRdb stores just in-frame clones and leaves some out. The sample lists roughly 2.1 million clones; roughly 91% were seen once. Sequenced input: naive CD8+ T cells from PBMCs. All receptors come from a man between 18 and 35 years old in good health. Some clones in this sample may be carry-over from other donors' samples. Both conserved end residues are part of each CDR3. Each record gives: V gene, clone size, D gene, J gene, CDR3 protein, CDR3 DNA. D genes are given only for firm matches. Some rows have no size entry. The others give once, few or many, or a class for an expanded clone.

>TRBV5-1|.|.|TRBJ2-7
CASSLGWVQPSYEQYF
TGCGCCAGCAGCTTGGGATGGGTCCAACCTTCCTACGAGCAGTACTTC
>TRBV9|.|.|TRBJ1-2
CASSALYGYTF
TGTGCCAGCAGCGCCCTCTATGGCTACACCTTC
>TRBV27|.|TRBD1|TRBJ1-1
CASGDRGLFTEAFF
TGTGCCAGCGGGGACAGGGGGCTGTTTACTGAAGCTTTCTTT
>TRBV27|once|.|TRBJ2-7
CASSLSRPDYEQYF
TGTGCCAGCAGTTTATCCCGGCCCGACTACGAGCAGTACTTC
>TRBV27|.|.|TRBJ1-5
CASSSLNDQPQHF
TGTGCCAGCAGTTCTCTAAACGATCAGCCCCAGCATTTT
>TRBV4-3|.|TRBD2|TRBJ2-6
CASSHGLAGVSGANVLTF
TGCGCCAGCAGCCACGGACTAGCGGGGGTCTCTGGGGCCAACGTCCTGACTTTC
>TRBV4-2|.|.|TRBJ2-1
CASSTTNEQFF
TGTGCCAGCAGCACCACCAATGAGCAGTTCTTC
>TRBV5-6|.|.|TRBJ2-1
CASSLLGEEQFF
TGTGCCAGCAGCTTGCTTGGGGAGGAGCAGTTCTTC
>TRBV12-5|.|TRBD2|TRBJ2-1
CASGSSGSGPNEQFF
TGTGCTAGTGGTTCTAGCGGGAGCGGGCCCAATGAGCAGTTCTTC
>TRBV7-8|.|.|TRBJ1-1
CASSLDPTLSNTEAFF
TGTGCCAGCAGCTTAGATCCCACCCTATCGAACACTGAAGCTTTCTTT
>TRBV27|.|.|TRBJ2-5
CASITRTGFGETQYF
TGTGCCAGCATCACACGAACGGGGTTCGGGGAGACCCAGTACTTC
>TRBV2|.|.|TRBJ1-1
CASRERLNTEAFF
TGTGCCAGCAGAGAAAGATTGAACACTGAAGCTTTCTTT
>TRBV28|.|.|TRBJ2-4
CASSLFGGKLAKNIQYF
TGTGCCAGCAGTTTATTTGGGGGCAAACTAGCCAAAAACATTCAGTACTTC
>TRBV7-9|.|TRBD2|TRBJ2-2
CASSRETSGRNTGELFF
TGTGCCAGCAGCCGGGAGACTAGCGGAAGGAACACCGGGGAGCTGTTTTTT
>TRBV14|.|.|TRBJ1-3
CASSQEYGSGNTIYF
TGTGCCAGCAGCCAAGAGTACGGCTCTGGAAACACCATATATTTT
>TRBV28|.|.|TRBJ2-7
CASSLRISYEQYF
TGTGCCAGCAGCCTTAGGATCTCCTACGAGCAGTACTTC
>TRBV29-1|.|.|TRBJ2-6
CSVIGMANVLTF
TGCAGCGTTATCGGCATGGCCAACGTCCTGACTTTC
>TRBV7-9|.|TRBD2|TRBJ2-1
CASSRVAGGGYSSYNEQFF
TGTGCCAGCAGCCGAGTGGCGGGAGGAGGGTACAGCTCCTACAATGAGCAGTTCTTC
>TRBV7-9|.|TRBD1|TRBJ1-1
CASSLAIGTGRFNTEAFF
TGTGCCAGCAGCTTAGCGATTGGGACAGGGCGATTTAACACTGAAGCTTTCTTT
>TRBV11-2|.|TRBD2|TRBJ2-1
CASSLGKRDPYNEQFF
TGTGCCAGCAGCTTAGGTAAGCGGGACCCCTACAATGAGCAGTTCTTC
>TRBV5-6|.|.|TRBJ2-7
CASRRGFRGVHEQYF
TGTGCCAGCAGACGGGGGTTTCGAGGTGTACACGAGCAGTACTTC
>TRBV28|.|TRBD1|TRBJ2-7
CASSLLRDSYEQYF
TGTGCCAGCAGCCTCCTCCGGGACAGCTACGAGCAGTACTTC
>TRBV9|.|TRBD2|TRBJ2-5
CASSVVLSGQETQYF
TGTGCCAGCAGCGTGGTTCTTAGCGGGCAAGAGACCCAGTACTTC
>TRBV13|.|.|TRBJ2-5
CASSERSSGEETQYF
TGTGCCAGCAGCGAGCGGAGTTCGGGGGAAGAGACCCAGTACTTC
>TRBV4-2|.|.|TRBJ2-2
CASSQVDVTRWVRTGELFF
TGTGCCAGCAGCCAAGTGGATGTGACCCGATGGGTGCGCACCGGGGAGCTGTTTTTT
>TRBV4-1|.|.|TRBJ1-1
CASSQEASLNTEAFF
TGCGCCAGCAGCCAAGAGGCCAGCCTGAACACTGAAGCTTTCTTT
>TRBV29-1|.|.|TRBJ2-2
CSVVSGNTGELFF
TGCAGCGTTGTTTCTGGGAACACCGGGGAGCTGTTTTTT